The source of this TCR beta chain is a study of blood T cell repertoires in COVID-19. This CDR3 has 13 residues. CDR1 is MDHEN, CDR2 SYDVKM, per germline. V was cut by 11 bases and J by 1 base, with 14 bases left in between. Some clones are missing from TCRdb's copy, which holds only in-frame ones; the method was immunoSEQ multiplex PCR. In the table there are approximately 100,000 clones, approximately 80% of which are singletons. V and J are TRBV28 and TRBJ1-1; no firm D call. The source material was peripheral blood. The sequence derives from a man in his 60s with acute or convalescent COVID-19. The CDR3 sequence: CASPPSRNTEAFF. The CDR3 coding sequence is TGTGCCTCCCCCCCGAGTCGGAACACTGAAGCTTTCTTT.